What follows are 10 T cell receptor beta chains derived from one specimen sequenced in a study of shared clonotypes between healthy human individuals. Repertoires were generated with immunoSEQ multiplex PCR, while TCRdb's copy carries only in-frame clones and drops some. Here the sample spans nearly 1 million clones, approximately 76% being singletons. The specimen sequenced was memory CD4+ T cells sorted from blood. Subset specified: CD45RA-negative fraction. The receptors originated from a man between 18 and 35 years old in good health.

The genes are TRBV9 and TRBJ2-2, with D possibly being TRBD2 (6 bases). Germline V CDR1 and CDR2: SGDLS, YYNGEE. The V end lost 7 bases, the J end lost 1 base, and 8 bases lay between the germline ends. The CDR3 is 13 amino acids. CDR3 sequence reads: CASGGQNTGELFF. The CDR3 nucleotides are TGTGCCAGCGGAGGGCAGAACACCGGGGAGCTGTTTTTT.

CDR3 loop: CASRSGTGGGSATNEKLFF. CDR3 in DNA: TGTGCCAGCAGATCCGGGACAGGGGGCGGCTCAGCAACTAATGAAAAACTGTTTTTT. The gene calls are TRBV2 and TRBJ1-4; 12 bases are shared with TRBD1. The CDR3 extends over 19 amino acids. Trimming at V came to 6 bases and at J to 0 bases, leaving 11 bases not matched to a gene. Germline values: CDR1 SNHLY, CDR2 FYNNEI. Combining the CDR3 with reference TRBV2 and TRBJ1-4 gives the whole variable domain EPEVTQTPSHQVTQMGQEVILRCVPISNHLYFYWYRQILGQKVEFLVSFYNNEISEKSEIFDDQFSVERPDGSNFTLKIRSTKLEDSAMYFCASRSGTGGGSATNEKLFFGSGTQLSVL.

The chain carries TRBV6-5 and TRBJ2-7; D is unclear. CDR1 MNHEY and CDR2 SVGAGI come from the germline V gene. Deletions cut 2 bases from V and 4 bases from J, with 6 bases between. The length of the CDR3 is 12 residues. The CDR3 bases are TGTGCCAGCAGTTACAACGGATACGAGCAGTACTTC. Its protein product is CASSYNGYEQYF.

The V gene is TRBV7-2, the J gene TRBJ2-5; the D gene is possibly TRBD2 (5 bases). Trimming pared 3 bases from V and 0 bases from J, leaving 11 bases between. Per the germline V gene, CDR1 is SGHTA and CDR2 is FQGNSA. The CDR3 contains 15 residues. The CDR3 here is CASSFEGTYQETQYF. CDR3 sequence (DNA): TGTGCCAGCAGCTTCGAGGGAACGTACCAAGAGACCCAGTACTTC.

The rearrangement uses TRBV6-6 and TRBJ2-3; 14 nucleotides align to TRBD2. This CDR3 has 15 amino acids. Germline CDR1 reads MNHNY; CDR2 reads SVGAGI (reference sequence). Trimming took 4 bases from V and 12 from J; bases not matched to a gene: 9. The CDR3 sequence: CASSSGLAGAHRQYF. The CDR3 coding sequence is TGTGCCAGCAGTTCGGGACTAGCGGGGGCGCATCGACAGTATTTT.

The rearrangement joins TRBV5-1 to TRBJ2-5; the D gene is possibly TRBD1 (5 bases). V was pared by 3 bases and J by 5 bases, with 14 bases between. The length of the CDR3 is 14 residues. CDR1 and CDR2 (germline): SGHRS, YFSETQ. For the CDR3, the DNA is TGCGCCAGCAGCTGGGGCCCTGGCGAGGAGACCCAGTACTTC. Translation: CASSWGPGEETQYF.

A word on this clone: A read error may produce the germline difference seen at one junction end. The chain joins TRBV9 to TRBJ1-2; D remains unclear. This CDR3 contains 15 residues. Germline assignment: CDR1 SGDLS and CDR2 YYNGEE. The CDR3 DNA reads as TGTGCCAGCAACGTAGAGGCGGCTGGAGACTATGGCTACACCTTC. Protein: CASNVEAAGDYGYTF.

The chain combines TRBV25-1 with TRBJ2-7; no definite D call. The ends were cut back, 7 bases at V and 3 bases at J, with 4 bases in the middle. Germline CDR1 MGHDK, CDR2 SYGVNS. This CDR3 contains 10 residues. The CDR3 region is CASTNYEQYF. The CDR3 coding sequence is TGTGCCAGCACCAACTACGAGCAGTACTTC.

The chain employs TRBV6-1 and TRBJ1-3; D uncertain. From germline, CDR1 is MNHNS and CDR2 SASEGT. V shed 2 bases and J shed 0 bases, with 8 bases lying between them. The CDR3 is 15 amino acids. CDR3 in amino acids: CASSEMWASGNTIYF. The CDR3 DNA reads as TGTGCCAGCAGTGAAATGTGGGCCTCTGGAAACACCATATATTTT.

J is TRBJ2-7 and V is TRBV6-1; D unclear. Germline V gene data show CDR1 as MNHNS and CDR2 as SASEGT. This CDR3 comprises 12 residues. Deletions cut 4 bases from V and 3 bases from J, with 7 bases between. In nucleotides, the CDR3 is TGTGCCAGCAGTGTGAATGTCTACGAGCAGTACTTC. Protein sequence: CASSVNVYEQYF.